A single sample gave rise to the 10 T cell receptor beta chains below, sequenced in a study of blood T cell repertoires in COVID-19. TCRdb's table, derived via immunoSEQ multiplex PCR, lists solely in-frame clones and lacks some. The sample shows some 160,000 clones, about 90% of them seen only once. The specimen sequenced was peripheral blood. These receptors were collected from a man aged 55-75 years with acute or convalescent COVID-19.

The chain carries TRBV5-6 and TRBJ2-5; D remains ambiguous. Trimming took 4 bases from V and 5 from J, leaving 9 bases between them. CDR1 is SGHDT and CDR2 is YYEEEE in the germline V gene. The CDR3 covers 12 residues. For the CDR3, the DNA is TGTGCCAGCAGCAGCGACGGGGAGACCCAGTACTTC. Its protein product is CASSSDGETQYF.

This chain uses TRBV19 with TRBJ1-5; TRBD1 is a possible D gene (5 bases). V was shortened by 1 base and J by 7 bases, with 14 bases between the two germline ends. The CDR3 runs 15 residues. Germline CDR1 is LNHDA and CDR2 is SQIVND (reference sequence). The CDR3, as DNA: TGTGCCAGTAGTATAGTGGGGGGTGCAGTCCAGCCCCAGCATTTT. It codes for CASSIVGGAVQPQHF.

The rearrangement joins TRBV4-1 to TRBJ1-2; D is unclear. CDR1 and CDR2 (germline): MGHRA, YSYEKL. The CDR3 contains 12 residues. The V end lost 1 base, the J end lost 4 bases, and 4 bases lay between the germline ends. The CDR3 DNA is TGCGCCAGCAGCCAAGCAGGCTATGGCTACACCTTC. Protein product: CASSQAGYGYTF.

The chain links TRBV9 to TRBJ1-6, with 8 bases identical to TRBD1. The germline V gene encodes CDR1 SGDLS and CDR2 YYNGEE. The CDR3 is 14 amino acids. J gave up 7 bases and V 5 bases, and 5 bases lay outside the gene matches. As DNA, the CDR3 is TGTGCCAGCAGTTTGGGACAGGAGAATTCACCCCTCCACTTT. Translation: CASSLGQENSPLHF.

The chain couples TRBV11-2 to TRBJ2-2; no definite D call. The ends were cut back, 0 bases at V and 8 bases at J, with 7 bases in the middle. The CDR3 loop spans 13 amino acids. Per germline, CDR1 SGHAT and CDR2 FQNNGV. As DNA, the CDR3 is TGTGCCAGCAGCTTAGATGAGGATGGGGAGCTGTTTTTT. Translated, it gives CASSLDEDGELFF.

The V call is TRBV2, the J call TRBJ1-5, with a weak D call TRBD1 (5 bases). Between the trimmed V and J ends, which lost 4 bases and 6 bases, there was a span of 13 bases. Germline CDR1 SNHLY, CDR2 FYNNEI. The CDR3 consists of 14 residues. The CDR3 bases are TGTGCCAGCAGTGCCAGGGATGGGGCTCAGCCCCAGCATTTT. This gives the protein CASSARDGAQPQHF.

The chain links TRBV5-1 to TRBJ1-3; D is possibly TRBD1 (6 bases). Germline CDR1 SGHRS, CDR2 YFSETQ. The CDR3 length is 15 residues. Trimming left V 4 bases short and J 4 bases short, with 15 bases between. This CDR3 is CASSQQSGAGNTIYF. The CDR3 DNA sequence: TGCGCCAGCAGCCAACAATCAGGGGCCGGAAACACCATATATTTT.

The CDR3 DNA reads as TGTGCCAGCAGCGCTCCCGGGACTACTGAAGAGACCCAGTACTTC. Its protein product is CASSAPGTTEETQYF. The chain links TRBV2 to TRBJ2-5, with 7 bases aligning to TRBD2. The V and J ends lost 6 bases and 3 bases, in that order; junction bases with no gene match: 10. In germline, CDR1 is SNHLY, CDR2 FYNNEI. The CDR3 is 15 residues long.

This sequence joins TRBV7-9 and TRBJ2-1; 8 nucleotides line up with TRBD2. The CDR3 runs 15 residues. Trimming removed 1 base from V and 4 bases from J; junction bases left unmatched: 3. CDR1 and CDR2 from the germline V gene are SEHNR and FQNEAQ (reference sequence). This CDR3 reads CASSLEAGVYNEQFF. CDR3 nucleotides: TGTGCCAGCAGCTTAGAAGCGGGGGTTTACAATGAGCAGTTCTTC. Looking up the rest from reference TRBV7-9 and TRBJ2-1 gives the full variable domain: DTGVSQNPRHKITKRGQNVTFRCDPISEHNRLYWYRQTLGQGPEFLTYFQNEAQLEKSRLLSDRFSAERPKGSFSTLEIQRTEQGDSAMYLCASSLEAGVYNEQFFGPGTRLTVL.

DNA for the CDR3: TGTGCCAGCCCGCCGGGGGGCGCGAGGAACACAGATACGCAGTATTTT. It is translated as CASPPGGARNTDTQYF. The rearrangement joins TRBV7-9 to TRBJ2-3, with D maybe TRBD2 (7 bases). The V and J ends lost 8 bases and 2 bases respectively, with 20 bases between them. The CDR3 consists of 16 residues. From germline, CDR1 is SEHNR and CDR2 FQNEAQ (reference sequence). Variable domain in full (rest from reference TRBV7-9 and TRBJ2-3): DTGVSQNPRHKITKRGQNVTFRCDPISEHNRLYWYRQTLGQGPEFLTYFQNEAQLEKSRLLSDRFSAERPKGSFSTLEIQRTEQGDSAMYLCASPPGGARNTDTQYFGPGTRLTVL.